One sample yielded the 25 T cell receptor beta chains listed below, sequenced in a study of identical twins. TCRdb processed the 5' RACE reads anew with MiXCR; each CDR3 protein has one entry. Of 450,000 to 600,000 distinct CDR3 sequences listed, approximately 20% are singletons. This sample was also put to use in a study of yellow fever vaccine responses in identical twins.

Source material: CD4+ T cells sorted from blood. The receptors come from a woman aged 18-29 years in good health.

The chain carries TRBV2 and TRBJ2-1, with no clear D. CDR3 length: 15 amino acids. CDR1 and CDR2 (germline): SNHLY, FYNNEI. The V and J ends lost 2 bases and 4 bases respectively, with 12 bases between them. This chain's CDR3 is CASSETVGPYNEQFF. The CDR3 bases are TGTGCCAGCAGTGAAACGGTTGGTCCTTACAATGAGCAGTTCTTC.

The chain links TRBV3-1 to TRBJ2-7, with a tentative D call TRBD2 (6 bases). CDR3 length: 15 amino acids. V was trimmed by 7 bases and J by 0 bases, leaving 16 bases between them. Germline V gene sequence: CDR1 LGHDT, CDR2 YNNKEL (reference sequence). CDR3 bases: TGTGCCAGCATGTCGGCGGGAAGTGGCTCCTACGAGCAGTACTTC. Translating gives CASMSAGSGSYEQYF.

This clonotype was counted between two and nine times. The CDR3 loop reads CASSLDGGRREKLFF. DNA of the CDR3: TGCGCCAGCAGCTTGGATGGGGGGCGGAGAGAAAAACTGTTTTTT. This chain connects TRBV5-1 to TRBJ1-4, with D tentatively TRBD1 (6 bases). CDR3 length equals 15 residues. Germline-derived CDR1 and CDR2 are SGHRS and YFSETQ. V lost 0 bases and J lost 8, with 14 bases in between.

A few counts support this clonotype. The chain uses TRBV9 and TRBJ2-5; TRBD2 agrees at 10 bases. Per the germline V gene, CDR1 is SGDLS and CDR2 is YYNGEE. V was pared by 0 bases and J by 5 bases, with 7 bases of the junction left unmatched. The CDR3 extends over 16 amino acids. CDR3 residues: CASSVGVLAGDETQYF. The CDR3 DNA sequence: TGTGCCAGCAGCGTAGGGGTCCTAGCGGGAGATGAGACCCAGTACTTC.

The J gene is TRBJ2-7, the V gene TRBV7-8; 9 nucleotides line up with TRBD2. The CDR3 contains 16 residues. V shed 0 bases and J 3 bases; nucleotides not matched to a gene: 6. CDR1 is SGHVS, CDR2 FQNEAQ, per germline. Written as DNA, the CDR3 is TGTGCCAGCAGCTTAGCTAAGGGTAGCGGGAGCTACGAGCAGTACTTC. It yields the protein CASSLAKGSGSYEQYF. Full variable domain (rest looked up from reference TRBV7-8 and TRBJ2-7): GAGVSQSPRYKVAKRGQDVALRCDPISGHVSLFWYQQALGQGPEFLTYFQNEAQLDKSGLPSDRFFAERPEGSVSTLKIQRTQQEDSAVYLCASSLAKGSGSYEQYFGPGTRLTVT.

This chain connects TRBV10-3 to TRBJ2-1; D not certain. This CDR3 contains 15 residues. The germline V gene has CDR1 ENHRY and CDR2 SYGVKD. Trimming took 0 bases from V and 4 from J, leaving 10 bases between them. The CDR3 DNA sequence: TGTGCCATCAGTGAGTCGGAGCGCAGATACAATGAGCAGTTCTTC. Translating gives CAISESERRYNEQFF.

This clonotype was counted ten times or more. The chain combines TRBV12-3 or TRBV12-4 with TRBJ1-6, with a tentative D call TRBD1 (5 bases). This CDR3 spans 14 amino acids. V was cut by 6 bases and J by 7 bases, with 13 bases left in between. The chain's CDR3 is CASSLGRLNSPLHF. CDR3 nucleotide sequence: TGTGCCAGCAGCCTGGGACGGTTAAATTCACCCCTCCACTTT.

This clonotype was counted between two and nine times. The chain has TRBV4-1 and TRBJ1-5, with TRBD1 identical over 8 bases. After removal of 3 bases from V and 0 bases from J, the junction contained 10 bases not matched to a gene. The CDR3 is 18 residues long. Looked up from germline, CDR1 is MGHRA and CDR2 is YSYEKL. As DNA, the CDR3 is TGCGCCAGCAGCCAGGTCAGGACAGGGATTTATAGCAATCAGCCCCAGCATTTT. Protein: CASSQVRTGIYSNQPQHF.

The genes are TRBV18 and TRBJ2-1, with D tentatively TRBD1 or TRBD2 (6 bases each). The CDR3 is made up of 17 amino acids. V lost 3 bases and J 4 bases, leaving 19 bases between the germline ends. CDR1 KGHSH and CDR2 LQKENI come from the germline V gene. The CDR3 loop reads CASSPYGGQTVYNEQFF. For the CDR3, the DNA is TGTGCCAGCTCACCTTATGGGGGGCAGACCGTATACAATGAGCAGTTCTTC.

This clonotype came up a few times. The V call is TRBV20-1, the J call TRBJ2-4; 11 bases agree with TRBD2. The trim removed 5 bases at V and 8 bases at J, leaving 8 bases unmatched. Germline-derived CDR1 and CDR2 are DFQATT and SNEGSKA (reference sequence). This CDR3 comprises 14 residues. The CDR3 DNA follows: TGCAGTGCTGGACAGACTAGCGGGGTGGACATTCAGTACTTC. Translation gives CSAGQTSGVDIQYF.

The chain combines TRBV20-1 with TRBJ2-4, with D possibly being TRBD2 (5 bases). This CDR3 comprises 15 residues. Trimming stripped 1 base from V and 0 bases from J, with 10 bases between. Germline assignment: CDR1 DFQATT and CDR2 SNEGSKA (reference sequence). In nucleotides, the CDR3 is TGCAGTGCTAGAGTCGCGCGGGTAGCCAAAAACATTCAGTACTTC. Translated: CSARVARVAKNIQYF.

The chain joins TRBV7-9 to TRBJ1-1; tentatively, D is TRBD1 (6 bases). V was cut by 1 base and J by 0 bases, with 15 bases left in between. The CDR3 runs to 17 residues. From germline, CDR1 is SEHNR and CDR2 FQNEAQ (reference sequence). DNA for the CDR3: TGTGCCAGCAGCTTAGTCCCAGGGGTGGGCATGAACACTGAAGCTTTCTTT. Translating gives CASSLVPGVGMNTEAFF.

In this sample, this clonotype turned up many times. This chain uses TRBV7-2 with TRBJ2-7; no firm D call. V gave up 1 base and J gave up 0 bases, with 7 bases separating them. The CDR3 loop spans 14 amino acids. CDR1 SGHTA and CDR2 FQGNSA come from the germline V gene. CDR3 loop: CASSLGGTSYEQYV. In nucleotides, the CDR3 is TGTGCCAGCAGCTTAGGGGGTACCTCCTACGAGCAGTACGTC.

The chain uses TRBV7-8 and TRBJ1-1; D not certain. The CDR3 loop spans 15 amino acids. V lost 0 bases to trimming and J lost 2 bases, with 10 bases between them. The germline gives CDR1 SGHVS, CDR2 FQNEAQ. CDR3: CASSLAAQQNTEAFF. For the CDR3, the DNA is TGTGCCAGCAGCTTAGCGGCCCAACAAAACACTGAAGCTTTCTTT.

The J gene is TRBJ2-1, the V gene TRBV20-1; 8 bases agree with TRBD2. Germline V gene sequence: CDR1 DFQATT, CDR2 SNEGSKA (reference sequence). V dropped 4 bases and J dropped 6; count of bases not matched to a gene: 8. This CDR3 has 14 residues. CDR3 bases: TGCAGTGCTATTCCGGGGGGGCGCATCAATGAGCAGTTCTTC. Its translation: CSAIPGGRINEQFF.

V is TRBV12-3 or TRBV12-4 and J is TRBJ2-1; 9 positions agree with TRBD2. The J segment lost 8 bases and the V segment lost 1 base, leaving 9 bases of the junction unmatched. The CDR3 extends over 16 amino acids. CDR3 in amino acids: CASSLVGGGASHEQFF. CDR3 in DNA: TGTGCCAGCAGTTTAGTCGGCGGGGGGGCCTCTCATGAGCAGTTCTTC.

The chain recombines TRBV6-1 with TRBJ2-1; maybe TRBD2 (6 bases). The V gene lost 6 bases and the J gene lost 2 bases, with 8 bases spanning the gap. Germline lookup yields CDR1 MNHNS and CDR2 SASEGT. CDR3 size: 13 residues. Here the CDR3 reads CASSRGTYNEQFF. The CDR3 DNA follows: TGTGCCAGCAGCCGCGGGACCTACAATGAGCAGTTCTTC.

The chain links TRBV12-3 or TRBV12-4 to TRBJ2-5, with 14 bases lining up with TRBD2. V gave up 5 bases and J gave up 5 bases; unmatched junction bases: 16. The CDR3 covers 19 residues. For the CDR3, the DNA is TGTGCCAGCAGTCGACTAGCACCAGGGACTAGCGGGAGAAGCGAGACCCAGTACTTC. Translation gives CASSRLAPGTSGRSETQYF.

This clonotype was picked up a small number of times. The rearrangement links TRBV12-3 or TRBV12-4 to TRBJ2-5, with 7 bases matching TRBD2. V lost 0 bases, J lost 9 bases, and 4 bases stayed unmatched. This CDR3 has 13 amino acids. The CDR3 is CASSLAGGVAQYF. CDR3 nucleotide sequence: TGTGCCAGCAGTTTAGCGGGGGGGGTTGCCCAGTACTTC.

This clonotype was counted many times. The rearrangement links TRBV12-3 or TRBV12-4 to TRBJ2-2, with 7 positions matching TRBD1. V lost 5 bases to trimming and J lost 1 base; unmatched junction nucleotides: 4. This CDR3 comprises 15 residues. As DNA, the CDR3 is TGTGCCAGCAGTCTAGGGGGCGTGAACACCGGGGAGCTGTTTTTT. Its translation: CASSLGGVNTGELFF.

The gene calls are TRBV5-1 and TRBJ2-5, with 7 nucleotides matching TRBD2. There are 15 residues in the CDR3. Trimming cost V 4 bases and J 5 bases; bases outside gene matches: 11. The germline V gene encodes CDR1 SGHRS and CDR2 YFSETQ. CDR3 sequence (DNA): TGCGCCAGCAGCGATTGGAGGGCAGCGGGGGAGACCCAGTACTTC. Its protein product is CASSDWRAAGETQYF.

This clonotype was picked up a small number of times. This chain connects TRBV5-1 to TRBJ1-2; 7 nucleotides match TRBD1. Germline-derived CDR1 and CDR2 are SGHRS and YFSETQ. This CDR3 comprises 16 residues. With V trimmed by 2 bases and J by 0 bases, 7 bases remained unmatched. The CDR3 loop reads CASSFSGGTANYGYTF. The CDR3 DNA reads as TGCGCCAGCAGCTTCTCCGGTGGGACAGCTAACTATGGCTACACCTTC.

Only a few counts were recorded for this clonotype. The J gene is TRBJ1-6, the V gene TRBV20-1, with 7 bases lining up with TRBD1. CDR1 DFQATT and CDR2 SNEGSKA come from the germline V gene (reference sequence). This CDR3 comprises 16 residues. After removal of 6 bases from V and 5 bases from J, the junction contained 13 bases not matched to a gene. CDR3 in DNA: TGCAGTGCGCATGAGTCCCGGGACAGAAATAATTCACCCCTCCACTTT. The encoded protein is CSAHESRDRNNSPLHF.

This clonotype has a handful of counts. The CDR3 loop is CASSLGPQVSGANVLTF. The CDR3 coding sequence is TGTGCCAGCAGTTTAGGACCCCAGGTCTCTGGGGCCAACGTCCTGACTTTC. The chain has TRBV12-3 or TRBV12-4 and TRBJ2-6, with no clear D. The CDR3 is made up of 17 amino acids. V lost 1 base, J lost 0 bases, and 10 bases lay in between.

This clonotype came up a few times. V and J are TRBV20-1 and TRBJ2-3; 15 nucleotides agree with TRBD2. CDR3 length equals 13 residues. Germline loops: CDR1 DFQATT, CDR2 SNEGSKA (reference sequence). CDR3: CNLGLAGGYTQYF. The CDR3 DNA reads TGCAACCTGGGACTAGCGGGGGGATACACGCAGTATTTT.